The clone carrying this TCR beta chain was recorded at least ten times. This entry is derived from a study of blood T cells in healthy people across ages. Through a sample-barcoded 5' primer and a J-beta primer mix, a second PCR was run for roughly 7 to 11 cycles. TCRdb reprocessed the 5' RACE reads with MiXCR, giving one entry per CDR3 protein. The sample comprises about 640,000 distinct CDR3 sequences, about 30% of which are singletons, and around 14% rests with the top ten. This receptor was identified in a woman aged 80 or over in good health. The specimen sequenced was blood.

CDR3 sequence reads: CASSFQGKATQYF. The CDR3 DNA reads as TGTGCCAGCAGCTTTCAGGGCAAGGCTACGCAGTATTTT. The chain combines TRBV7-9 with TRBJ2-3; D may be TRBD1 (5 bases). Germline V gene data show CDR1 as SEHNR and CDR2 as FQNEAQ (reference sequence). V was cut by 3 bases and J by 8 bases, with 12 bases left in between. This CDR3 comprises 13 residues.